Listed here are 22 T cell receptor beta chains from one sample, sequenced in a study of T cell changes during pregnancy in multiple sclerosis. Using immunoSEQ multiplex PCR, the repertoire was profiled, and TCRdb retains in-frame clones only, with some absent. This table has about 38,000 clones, over 85% appearing once. This material consisted of CD4+ T cells from peripheral blood mononuclear cells, taken before pregnancy. Every receptor here comes from a female donor with multiple sclerosis, enrolled in a pregnancy study.

J is TRBJ1-5 and V is TRBV9; 11 nucleotides match TRBD1. The J segment lost 6 bases and the V segment lost 4 bases, leaving 6 bases of the junction unmatched. The CDR3 covers 15 residues. Per the germline V gene, CDR1 is SGDLS and CDR2 is YYNGEE. The CDR3 bases are TGTGCCAGCAGCTCGACCGGGACAGGGGGTCAGCCCCAGCATTTT. Protein: CASSSTGTGGQPQHF.

This chain links TRBV9 with TRBJ2-1, with TRBD1 matching over 8 bases. The J segment lost 2 bases and the V segment lost 4 bases, leaving 8 bases of the junction unmatched. CDR3 length equals 16 residues. Germline CDR1 is SGDLS and CDR2 is YYNGEE. The CDR3 sequence: CASSIRQGPTYNEQFF. CDR3 sequence (DNA): TGTGCCAGCAGCATCCGACAGGGGCCCACCTACAATGAGCAGTTCTTC.

J is TRBJ1-4 and V is TRBV5-4, with 7 positions matching TRBD1. V was pared by 4 bases and J by 8 bases, with 11 bases of the junction left unmatched. The V gene's germline CDR1 is SGHNT and CDR2 YYREEE (reference sequence). The CDR3 is 15 residues long. As DNA, the CDR3 is TGTGCCAGCAGCAAGGGGACAGCCCTGGGCGAAAAACTGTTTTTT. Translation gives CASSKGTALGEKLFF. Using reference TRBV5-4 and TRBJ1-4 for the parts outside the CDR3, the full variable domain is ETGVTQSPTHLIKTRGQQVTLRCSSQSGHNTVSWYQQALGQGPQFIFQYYREEENGRGNFPPRFSGLQFPNYSSELNVNALELDDSALYLCASSKGTALGEKLFFGSGTQLSVL.

The V and J genes are TRBV15 and TRBJ1-6; D is perhaps TRBD1 (6 bases). The length of the CDR3 is 15 residues. Looked up from germline, CDR1 is LNHNV and CDR2 is YYDKDF (reference sequence). The V end was cut by 0 bases, the J end by 7 bases, with 10 bases between. The CDR3 loop reads CATSRELGGNSPLHF. DNA of the CDR3: TGTGCCACCAGCAGAGAACTTGGGGGCAATTCACCCCTCCACTTT.

The CDR3 coding sequence is TGTGCCAGCAGCCAGGACAGGGATAATTCACCCCTCCACTTT. It yields the protein CASSQDRDNSPLHF. V and J are TRBV5-4 and TRBJ1-6; 8 bases match TRBD1. The CDR3 contains 14 residues. Trimming took 4 bases from V and 5 from J; bases not matched to a gene: 2. Germline CDR1 SGHNT, CDR2 YYREEE (reference sequence).

The rearrangement links TRBV7-9 to TRBJ1-1, with 11 bases lining up with TRBD1. CDR3 length equals 15 residues. Germline V CDR1 and CDR2: SEHNR, FQNEAQ (reference sequence). Trimming removed 1 base from V and 7 bases from J; junction bases left unmatched: 5. The CDR3 region is CASSLGTGGLSEAFF. CDR3 nucleotide sequence: TGTGCCAGCAGCTTAGGGACAGGGGGCTTAAGTGAAGCTTTCTTT.

The rearrangement joins TRBV7-9 to TRBJ2-5; 11 nucleotides line up with TRBD2. V dropped 5 bases and J dropped 5; count of bases not matched to a gene: 7. Germline loops: CDR1 SEHNR, CDR2 FQNEAQ (reference sequence). The CDR3 length is 15 residues. The CDR3 coding sequence is TGTGCCAGCAGCCCGACCCTAGCGGGGGGTGAGACCCAGTACTTC. It encodes CASSPTLAGGETQYF.

This chain joins TRBV6-1 and TRBJ2-7; 9 bases are shared with TRBD2. Germline values: CDR1 MNHNS, CDR2 SASEGT. Trimming at V came to 4 bases and at J to 5 bases, leaving 15 bases not matched to a gene. CDR3 length: 17 amino acids. In DNA form, the CDR3 reads TGTGCCAGCAGTGCCCTACGGGGGGCGGGGGGGCCCCACGAGCAGTACTTC. It translates to CASSALRGAGGPHEQYF.

The V call is TRBV19, the J call TRBJ2-5, with 8 bases aligning to TRBD1. Germline V gene data show CDR1 as LNHDA and CDR2 as SQIVND (reference sequence). J was trimmed by 2 bases and V by 1 base; bases with no gene match: 0. The CDR3 consists of 14 residues. The CDR3, as DNA: TGTGCCAGTAGTATAGGGACAGGGCAAGAGACCCAGTACTTC. Residues: CASSIGTGQETQYF.

The chain couples TRBV27 to TRBJ2-3, with 7 bases that match TRBD1. Per the germline V gene, CDR1 is MNHEY and CDR2 is SMNVEV (reference sequence). The CDR3 has 12 residues. The V gene end was trimmed by 11 bases and the J gene end by 3 bases; junction bases not matched to a gene: 5. The CDR3 spells CAGIRGTDTQYF. Written as DNA, the CDR3 is TGTGCCGGGATCAGGGGGACAGATACGCAGTATTTT.

The chain recombines TRBV13 with TRBJ2-1; 8 bases line up with TRBD2. The CDR3 spans 15 residues. The V gene end was trimmed by 5 bases and the J gene end by 3 bases; junction bases not matched to a gene: 6. Germline V gene sequence: CDR1 PRHDT, CDR2 FYEKMQ (reference sequence). The CDR3 spells CASSPAGGGYNEQFF. The CDR3 DNA reads TGTGCCAGCAGCCCAGCCGGGGGGGGCTACAATGAGCAGTTCTTC.

This clone occurred a few times. The genes are TRBV2 and TRBJ1-2; 8 bases are shared with TRBD1. The CDR3 consists of 10 residues. Trimming took 5 bases from V and 13 from J; bases not matched to a gene: 3. Germline V lookup: CDR1 SNHLY, CDR2 FYNNEI. This chain's CDR3 is CASSRTGCTF. The CDR3 DNA sequence: TGTGCCAGCAGTCGGACAGGGTGCACCTTC.

The V call is TRBV9, the J call TRBJ1-1; no reliable D call. CDR3 length: 14 residues. V lost 0 bases to trimming and J lost 2 bases, with 8 bases between them. CDR1 and CDR2 (germline): SGDLS, YYNGEE. CDR3 sequence reads: CASSVGRVNTEAFF. The CDR3 DNA follows: TGTGCCAGCAGCGTAGGTCGGGTTAACACTGAAGCTTTCTTT. The full variable domain, its missing parts supplied by reference TRBV9 and TRBJ1-1, is DSGVTQTPKHLITATGQRVTLRCSPRSGDLSVYWYQQSLDQGLQFLIQYYNGEERAKGNILERFSAQQFPDLHSELNLSSLELGDSALYFCASSVGRVNTEAFFGQGTRLTVV.

The table lists this clone with a few counts. The rearrangement uses TRBV28 and TRBJ1-6; 9 nucleotides align to TRBD1. V dropped 6 bases and J dropped 10; count of bases not matched to a gene: 22. Germline V CDR1 and CDR2: MDHEN, SYDVKM. CDR3 size: 19 residues. The CDR3 is CASSLYGLNRGRGESPLHF. As DNA, the CDR3 is TGTGCCAGCAGCCTCTATGGTTTGAACAGGGGGCGGGGAGAATCACCCCTCCACTTT.

The rearrangement uses TRBV5-1 and TRBJ1-2, with TRBD1 as a possible D gene (6 bases). Germline assignment: CDR1 SGHRS and CDR2 YFSETQ. The ends were cut back, 0 bases at V and 5 bases at J, with 11 bases in the middle. This CDR3 region has 14 residues. CDR3 DNA: TGCGCCAGCAGCTTGGGGGACAAGGAGTATGGCTACACCTTC. It translates to CASSLGDKEYGYTF.

For the CDR3, the DNA is TGTGCCAGTAGTTTCCCGGACAGGGCCACTGAAGCTTTCTTT. Protein product: CASSFPDRATEAFF. This rearrangement joins TRBV19 to TRBJ1-1; 8 bases match TRBD1. The CDR3 spans 14 residues. Germline V gives CDR1 LNHDA, CDR2 SQIVND (reference sequence). The ends lost 5 bases at V and 4 bases at J; junction bases unmatched: 6.

The genes are TRBV7-2 and TRBJ1-6; maybe TRBD1 (6 bases). Trimming removed 6 bases from V and 3 bases from J, with 6 bases in between. The germline CDR1 and CDR2 sequences are SGHTA and FQGNSA. The CDR3 length is 13 residues. The DNA for the CDR3 is TGTGCCAGCAGGGACAGCTATAATTCACCCCTCCACTTT. Amino acids: CASRDSYNSPLHF.

The chain has TRBV29-1 and TRBJ2-5; no reliable D call. Per the germline V gene, CDR1 is SQVTM and CDR2 is ANQGSEA. The length of the CDR3 is 12 residues. V shed 6 bases and J shed 2 bases, with 10 bases lying between them. CDR3 DNA: TGCAGCGTAGGTCCAGCGCAAGAGACCCAGTACTTC. Translated, it gives CSVGPAQETQYF.

The genes are TRBV7-9 and TRBJ1-6, with unresolved D. The V end lost 5 bases, the J end lost 8 bases, and 10 bases lay between the germline ends. The CDR3 runs 13 residues. Germline CDR1 reads SEHNR; CDR2 reads FQNEAQ (reference sequence). In DNA, the CDR3 is TGTGCCAGCAGCATCCGAGGAGATTCACCCCTCCACTTT. Residues: CASSIRGDSPLHF.

The V and J genes are TRBV7-9 and TRBJ1-1; D not certain. CDR3 length: 12 residues. V was trimmed by 6 bases and J by 1 base, leaving 6 bases between them. Germline assignment: CDR1 SEHNR and CDR2 FQNEAQ (reference sequence). For the CDR3, the DNA is TGTGCCAGCAGGGGCGCGAACACTGAAGCTTTCTTT. Translation gives CASRGANTEAFF.

CDR3 coding DNA: TGTGCCAGCCGGACAGGCGATAACACTGAAGCTTTCTTT. Translated, it gives CASRTGDNTEAFF. The V call is TRBV2, the J call TRBJ1-1, with 7 bases fitting TRBD1. The CDR3 is made up of 13 amino acids. With 8 bases clipped from V and 2 bases from J, the junction kept 5 bases outside the gene matches. Germline CDR1 SNHLY, CDR2 FYNNEI.

This sequence joins TRBV7-9 and TRBJ1-1; no clear D. V gave up 2 bases and J gave up 11 bases, with 21 bases separating them. The germline V gene has CDR1 SEHNR and CDR2 FQNEAQ (reference sequence). This CDR3 has 15 amino acids. The chain's CDR3 is CASSLSSRRRGMAFF. CDR3 DNA sequence: TGTGCCAGCAGCTTATCGTCAAGGCGGAGAGGTATGGCTTTCTTT.